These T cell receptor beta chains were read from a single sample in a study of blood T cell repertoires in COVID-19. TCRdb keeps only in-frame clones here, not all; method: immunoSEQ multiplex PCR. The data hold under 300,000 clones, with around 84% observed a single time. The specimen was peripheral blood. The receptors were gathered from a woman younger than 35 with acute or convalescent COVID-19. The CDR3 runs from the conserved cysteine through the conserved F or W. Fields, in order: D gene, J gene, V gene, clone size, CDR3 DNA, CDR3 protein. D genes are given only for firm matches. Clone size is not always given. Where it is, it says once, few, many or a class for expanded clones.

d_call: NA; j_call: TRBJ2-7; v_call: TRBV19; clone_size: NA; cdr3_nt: TGTGCCACCCCAATGAGACAGACCGCCTACGAGCAGTACTTC; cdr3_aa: CATPMRQTAYEQYF
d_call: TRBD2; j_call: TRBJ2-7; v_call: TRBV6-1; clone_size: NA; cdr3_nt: TGTGCCAGCAGTGATCTTTTGGGACTAGCGGGCTACGAGCAGTACTTC; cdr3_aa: CASSDLLGLAGYEQYF
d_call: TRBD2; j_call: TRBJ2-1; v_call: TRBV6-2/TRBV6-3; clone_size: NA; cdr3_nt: TGTGCCAGCAGTTCCCCTCCACTAGCGGGAGGATACAATGAGCAGTTCTTC; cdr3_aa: CASSSPPLAGGYNEQFF
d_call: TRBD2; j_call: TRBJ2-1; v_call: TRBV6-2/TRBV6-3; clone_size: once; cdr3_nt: TGTGCCAGCAGTTTAGGACTAGCGGCACGTTACAATGAGCAGTTCTTC; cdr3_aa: CASSLGLAARYNEQFF
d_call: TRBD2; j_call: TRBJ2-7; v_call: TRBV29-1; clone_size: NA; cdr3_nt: TGCAGCGTTGAACTCCGCGGACTAGCGACCTACGAGCAGTACTTC; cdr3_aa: CSVELRGLATYEQYF
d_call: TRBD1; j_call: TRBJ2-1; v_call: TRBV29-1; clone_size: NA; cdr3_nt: TGCAGCGTTGAAGGCGGCCGACAGGGATACAATGAGCAGTTCTTC; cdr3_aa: CSVEGGRQGYNEQFF
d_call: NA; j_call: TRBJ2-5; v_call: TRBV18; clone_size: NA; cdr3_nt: TGTGCCAGCTCACCCGGCGGAGGGTACCGGCTAGAGGATGTGGAGACCCAGTACTTC; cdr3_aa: CASSPGGGYRLEDVETQYF
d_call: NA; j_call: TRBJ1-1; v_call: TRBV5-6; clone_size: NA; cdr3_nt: TGTGCCAGCAGCCGACACACATACGACACTGAAGCTTTCTTT; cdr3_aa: CASSRHTYDTEAFF
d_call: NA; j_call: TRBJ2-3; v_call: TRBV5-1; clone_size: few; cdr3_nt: TGCGCCAGCAGCCCCTCAACTACTAGCACAGATACGCAGTATTTT; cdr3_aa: CASSPSTTSTDTQYF
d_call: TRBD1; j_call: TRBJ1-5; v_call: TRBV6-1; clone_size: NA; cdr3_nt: TGTGCCAGCAGCGAAACAACCCCGACAGGGGCGTATAGCAATCAGCCCCAGCATTTT; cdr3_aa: CASSETTPTGAYSNQPQHF